This TCR beta chain was observed in a study of T cell repertoires in cytomegalovirus infection. As for the study in general: An indication of both CMV infection and matching HLA type came from public TCR beta signatures.

TCRdb re-derived calls from the reads in MiXCR, one entry per CDR3 protein. The sample lists about 130,000 distinct CDR3 sequences; 7.5% to 9% were seen once. General study points: CMV carriers having the relevant HLA were flagged by cumulative public TCR beta family frequency. Predominance within the ex vivo response was attributable to HLA-C-restricted CMV-specific TCR beta clonotypes.

This clonotype was found many times. Its cognate antigen is unknown. The CDR3 covers 16 residues. V lost 3 bases and J lost 1; bases outside the gene matches: 8. CDR1 is SGHRS, CDR2 YFSETQ, per germline. The TCR originated in a human donor in good health (CMV status not recorded). Some clones in this sample may be carry-over from other donors' samples. The V call is TRBV5-1, the J call TRBJ1-1, with 8 positions matching TRBD1. Specimen: PBMCs. CDR3 protein: CASSSRQGLPNTEAFF. Written as DNA, the CDR3 is TGCGCCAGCAGCTCAAGACAGGGGCTTCCGAACACTGAAGCTTTCTTT.